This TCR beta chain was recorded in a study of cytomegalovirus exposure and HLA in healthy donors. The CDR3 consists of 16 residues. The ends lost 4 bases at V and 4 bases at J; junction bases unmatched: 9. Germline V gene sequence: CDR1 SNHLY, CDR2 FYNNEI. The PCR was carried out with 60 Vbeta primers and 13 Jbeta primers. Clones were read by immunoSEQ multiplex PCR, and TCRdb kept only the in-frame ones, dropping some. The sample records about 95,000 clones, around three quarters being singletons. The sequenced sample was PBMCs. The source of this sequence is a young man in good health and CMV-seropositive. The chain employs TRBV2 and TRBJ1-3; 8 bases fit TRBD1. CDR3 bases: TGTGCCAGCAGTGGGGGACAGGTGTTTCACGGAAACACCATATATTTT. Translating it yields CASSGGQVFHGNTIYF.